This TCR beta chain was observed in a study of blood T cells in healthy people across ages (dated by TCRdb to between 2015 and 2017). Looking at the study overall: Template switching captured roughly one uniquely barcoded TCR beta cDNA molecule per two T cells in model experiments. To avoid experimental bias, donors of different ages were randomly spread across the sequencing lanes. The donors were split into four age groups: young (average around 15 years), middle-aged (39), aged (over 55) and long-lived (about 82). To track age-related changes in TCR beta repertoire diversity, the study relied on deep sequencing normalized with unique cDNA molecular identifiers. For two donors (one aged 18 to 29 and one aged 80 or older), the study analyzed two additional independent replicas of 1 million unique cDNA reads from the same blood draw. On the study overall, not on this receptor specifically: The CMV infection status of donors was not known, potentially confounding age-related changes in expanded clonotypes. There was a strong correlation between observed TCR beta diversity and the percentage of naive T cells measured by flow cytometry. Bulk unsorted PBMC profiling prevented conclusive comparison of naive and antigen-experienced compartments. Estimates of total diversity from one million sequenced T cells were regarded as lower bounds and underestimates. Observed TCR beta diversity per million T cells fell roughly linearly with age, and a significant reduction was already apparent by age roughly 40. The long-lived group showed more naive CD4+ T cells, fewer expanded clones and increased TCR diversity than the aged group, suggesting age selection.

Receptor libraries were prepared by 5' RACE. The reads were generated on an Illumina HiSeq 2500. A second PCR of about 6 to 11 cycles was performed with a sample-barcoded 5' primer and a J-beta primer mix. Each TCR beta cDNA molecule received a unique molecular identifier from a template-switch 5' adaptor carrying 12 random nucleotides. Each sample yielded at least 2.5 million CDR3-containing paired-end reads. First-strand cDNA synthesis was performed from all RNA using the Mint cDNA synthesis kit, with priming by a TRBC-specific oligonucleotide. All cDNA was treated with uracil-DNA glycosylase and then went through a first 18-cycle PCR with the universal primers M1SS and BC2_uni_R. As for how the authors treated the data: For normalization, 1 million high-quality reads, each with a distinct molecular identifier, were randomly selected from each sample. Reads with shared molecular identifiers were discarded instead of being binned into consensus sequences. MiTCR, set to a Q25 quality threshold and the strictest error-elimination algorithm, was used for CDR3 identification, clonotype clustering and error correction. A nonparametric unseen species model with Euler transformation was used to estimate a lower bound on total TCR beta diversity. The raw public reads went through TCRdb reprocessing: fastp at Q25, MiXCR clone calling, in-frame beta chains kept. Records with the same CDR3 protein are collapsed into one entry carrying the most frequent genes and DNA. These V and J calls derive from TCRdb rather than the authors' analysis. Across this sample there are hundreds of thousands of distinct CDR3 sequences, with 21% seen only once. Of the sample, approximately 3.7% is held by the ten largest clones.

The V end loses 1 base and the J end loses 8 bases, and a stretch of 6 bases separates them. CDR1 and CDR2 were assigned from the germline V gene (reference sequence) as DFQATT and SNEGSKA. The CDR3 spans 11 residues, from the cysteine through the phenylalanine. CDR3 DNA only is kept here, 33 bases in frame from base 1. On this clonotype itself: Its antigen is not yet known. Within one base of it there is no much larger clone, and no base qualities were kept.

Systemically healthy Caucasian individuals from Russia, some 38 in total and aged roughly 6 to 90 years, were included as donors. Each donor gave ten milliliters of peripheral blood, collected into EDTA-treated Vacutainer tubes. Ficoll-Paque density-gradient centrifugation was used to isolate PBMCs, with at least 7 million obtained per sample. Trizol reagent was used to extract total RNA from the PBMCs, yielding at least 5.5 micrograms per sample. For every donor, an aliquot of PBMCs went through flow cytometry to measure the percentages of naive CD45RAhigh/CD27high T cells. This clonotype was sampled from a man aged 70-80 years in good health. Sequenced sample: blood. Recombination linked TRBV20-1 to TRBJ2-1; the D gene remains uncertain. The DNA sequence is as follows: TGCAGTGCTAGAGCCAACTATGAGCAGTTCTTC. It translates to CSARANYEQFF.